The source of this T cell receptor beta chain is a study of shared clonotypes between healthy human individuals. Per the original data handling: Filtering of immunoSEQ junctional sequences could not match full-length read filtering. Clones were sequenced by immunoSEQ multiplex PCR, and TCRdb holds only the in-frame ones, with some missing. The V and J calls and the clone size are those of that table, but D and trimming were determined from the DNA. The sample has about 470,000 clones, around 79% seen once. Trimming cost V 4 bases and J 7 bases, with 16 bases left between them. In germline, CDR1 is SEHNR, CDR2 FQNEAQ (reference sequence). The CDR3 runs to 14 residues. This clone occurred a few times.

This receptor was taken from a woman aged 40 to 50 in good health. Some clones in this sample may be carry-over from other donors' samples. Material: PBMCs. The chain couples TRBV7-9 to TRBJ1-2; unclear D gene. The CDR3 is CASSSPGEGFGYTF. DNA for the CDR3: TGTGCCAGCAGCTCCCCTGGGGAAGGGTTTGGCTACACCTTC.